This T cell receptor (beta chain) was sequenced in a study of Ad26.COV2.S vaccination and SARS-CoV-2 variants. Study background: Participants got Ad26.COV2.S intramuscularly, once or twice 56 days apart. Broader study findings: Substantial response breadth was reportedly seen for spike-specific CD8+ and CD4+ T cells after vaccination. Compared with placebo recipients, vaccine recipients had higher spike-specific TCR breadth.

The treatment denotes: 15 to 20 received Ad26.COV2.S at low or high dose, single or two shots; several received placebo; per-sample allocation not given. Sampling was done on day 63 after the first vaccine or placebo injection. Cohort 1b enrolled adults aged 18-55 years in Boston. As regards this clone: What it binds is unknown.

Sequencing was performed with immunoSEQ multiplex PCR; in TCRdb, only in-frame clones are kept and a portion is missing. The sample includes 330,000 or so clones, approximately 87% of them seen just once. The CDR3 is 12 residues long. Germline V gene data show CDR1 as SGHAT and CDR2 as FQNNGV. Trimming left V 5 bases short and J 6 bases short, with 10 bases between. This material consisted of peripheral blood, taken in a trial of Ad26.COV2.S vaccine versus placebo. This sequence originates from a person between 18 and 60 years old who received the Ad26.COV2.S COVID-19 vaccine or a placebo. This chain uses TRBV11-2 with TRBJ1-2, with a tentative D call TRBD1 (5 bases). For the CDR3, the DNA is TGTGCCAGCAGCCCCTGGGGGAATGGCTACACCTTC. It encodes CASSPWGNGYTF. The entire variable domain, with the rest obtained from reference TRBV11-2 and TRBJ1-2, is as follows: EAGVAQSPRYKIIEKRQSVAFWCNPISGHATLYWYQQILGQGPKLLIQFQNNGVVDDSQLPKDRFSAERLKGVDSTLKIQPAKLEDSAVYLCASSPWGNGYTFGSGTRLTVV.